Listed here are 18 T cell receptor beta chains from one sample, sequenced in a study of blood T cell repertoires in COVID-19. Using immunoSEQ multiplex PCR, the repertoire was profiled, and TCRdb retains in-frame clones only, with some absent. The profile shows hundreds of thousands of clones, 82% of them singletons. Sequences were obtained from peripheral blood. Receptor source: a woman older than 75 with acute or convalescent COVID-19.

This clone is a singleton in its sample. The chain links TRBV6-1 to TRBJ2-5, with 15 bases fitting TRBD2. Germline V lookup: CDR1 MNHNS, CDR2 SASEGT. The CDR3 runs 16 residues. V lost 4 bases, J lost 5 bases, and 5 bases stayed unmatched. The DNA of the CDR3 is TGTGCCAGCAGTGCTGGGACTAGCGGGGGGTGGGAGACCCAGTACTTC. Its protein is CASSAGTSGGWETQYF.

This chain links TRBV28 with TRBJ2-4; possibly TRBD1 for D (5 bases). Per germline, CDR1 MDHEN and CDR2 SYDVKM. The V gene lost 5 bases and the J gene lost 6 bases, with 14 bases spanning the gap. This CDR3 is 14 amino acids long. This CDR3 is CASSPDRKGNIQYF. The CDR3 nucleotides read TGTGCCAGCAGTCCCGACAGAAAGGGAAACATTCAGTACTTC.

This chain links TRBV12-3 or TRBV12-4 with TRBJ1-1; D is undetermined. The ends were cut back, 6 bases at V and 11 bases at J, with 16 bases in the middle. The CDR3 extends over 12 amino acids. The CDR3 sequence is CASRGGLGIAFF. The CDR3 coding sequence is TGTGCCAGCAGGGGAGGACTTGGGATTGCTTTCTTT.

The chain combines TRBV7-2 with TRBJ2-1; 9 bases map to TRBD1. There are 17 residues in the CDR3. The J segment lost 3 bases and the V segment lost 1 base, leaving 7 bases of the junction unmatched. CDR1 is SGHTA, CDR2 FQGNSA, per germline. Written as DNA, the CDR3 is TGTGCCAGCAGCTTAGGGCCCGGGACAGGGTACTACAATGAGCAGTTCTTC. This translates into CASSLGPGTGYYNEQFF.

The gene calls are TRBV2 and TRBJ1-2; 7 bases align to TRBD1. The germline gives CDR1 SNHLY, CDR2 FYNNEI. The V and J ends lost 6 bases and 3 bases, in that order; junction bases with no gene match: 4. The CDR3 covers 13 residues. The CDR3 DNA reads as TGTGCCAGCAGGGGACAGTACGACTATGGCTACACCTTC. It specifies CASRGQYDYGYTF.

V gene TRBV14 combines with J gene TRBJ2-2, with TRBD1 matching 9 bases. The junction had 7 bases not matched to a gene; V was cut back by 4 bases and J by 7 bases. From germline, CDR1 is SGHDN and CDR2 FVKESK. This CDR3 region has 15 residues. The CDR3 DNA reads as TGTGCCAGCAGCCGTGGACAGGGGACGCTCGGGGAGCTGTTTTTT. This sequence encodes CASSRGQGTLGELFF.

This clone was counted a single time. The chain recombines TRBV28 with TRBJ1-5; TRBD1 agrees at 8 bases. CDR1 is MDHEN and CDR2 is SYDVKM in the germline V gene. V lost 5 bases to trimming and J lost 5 bases; unmatched junction nucleotides: 8. The CDR3 runs to 15 residues. This CDR3 is CASSGAGGFYQPQHF. The CDR3 nucleotides read TGTGCCAGCAGTGGGGCAGGGGGCTTTTATCAGCCCCAGCATTTT. Variable domain in full (rest from reference TRBV28 and TRBJ1-5): DVKVTQSSRYLVKRTGEKVFLECVQDMDHENMFWYRQDPGLGLRLIYFSYDVKMKEKGDIPEGYSVSREKKERFSLILESASTNQTSMYLCASSGAGGFYQPQHFGDGTRLSIL.

The chain carries TRBV25-1 and TRBJ1-1; D is possibly TRBD1 (5 bases). The V end was cut by 0 bases, the J end by 5 bases, with 10 bases between. CDR1 is MGHDK, CDR2 SYGVNS, per germline. This CDR3 has 14 residues. CDR3 nucleotide sequence: TGTGCCAGCAGTGAATATGGGGGAGGGACTGAAGCTTTCTTT. Amino acids: CASSEYGGGTEAFF.

The chain couples TRBV10-2 to TRBJ2-1; 13 nucleotides line up with TRBD2. Trimming at V came to 3 bases and at J to 8 bases, leaving 4 bases not matched to a gene. This CDR3 is 15 amino acids long. Germline assignment: CDR1 WSHSY and CDR2 SAAADI. The DNA for the CDR3 is TGCGCCAGCAGTGAAGGGACTAGCGGGGTTTATGAGCAGTTCTTC. It codes for CASSEGTSGVYEQFF.

This chain uses TRBV6-2 or TRBV6-3 with TRBJ1-1; 9 bases line up with TRBD1. The CDR3 has 20 amino acids. V gave up 5 bases and J gave up 1 base; unmatched junction bases: 20. CDR1 and CDR2 (germline): MNHEY, SVGEGT. The CDR3 bases are TGTGCCAGCAGTACTCCGGGACAGGGAATCTTATCCAGAAGGAACACTGAAGCTTTCTTT. Translated: CASSTPGQGILSRRNTEAFF.

The V gene is TRBV4-2, the J gene TRBJ2-5, with D perhaps matching TRBD2 (6 bases). Trimming took off 0 bases at V and 0 bases at J, with 17 bases between the two ends. CDR3 size: 18 residues. The germline CDR1 and CDR2 sequences are LGHNA and YNFKEQ. The DNA of the CDR3 is TGTGCCAGCAGCCAAGAACTCCAGGCGGGGCCTTACCAAGAGACCCAGTACTTC. Translated, it gives CASSQELQAGPYQETQYF.

The chain couples TRBV6-6 to TRBJ2-3; D is possibly TRBD2 (6 bases). V shed 6 bases and J shed 5 bases, with 18 bases lying between them. The CDR3 consists of 15 residues. Germline CDR1 is MNHNY and CDR2 is SVGAGI (reference sequence). Written as DNA, the CDR3 is TGTGCCAGCAGGTCCCCGGGACTTCCTGTAGATACGCAGTATTTT. It codes for CASRSPGLPVDTQYF.

The chain uses TRBV7-2 and TRBJ1-1; tentatively, D is TRBD1 (5 bases). V shed 0 bases and J shed 5 bases, with 19 bases lying between them. The CDR3 runs 17 residues. Germline V gene lookup returns CDR1 SGHTA and CDR2 FQGNSA. The CDR3 loop is CASSLAGIVGGITEAFF. In DNA, the CDR3 is TGTGCCAGCAGCTTAGCGGGTATCGTCGGGGGAATAACTGAAGCTTTCTTT.

This chain links TRBV6-6 with TRBJ1-2; TRBD1 is a possible D gene (5 bases). Per germline, CDR1 MNHNY and CDR2 SVGAGI (reference sequence). The germline V and J ends were trimmed by 6 bases and 4 bases, with 18 bases remaining between them. This CDR3 is 15 amino acids long. The CDR3 region is CASRPTGEGTYGYTF. The CDR3, as DNA: TGTGCCAGCAGGCCCACGGGGGAGGGGACCTATGGCTACACCTTC.

The chain couples TRBV7-2 to TRBJ2-2; TRBD1 matches 7 bases. CDR1 and CDR2 (germline): SGHTA, FQGNSA. CDR3 size: 15 residues. Trimming removed 4 bases from V and 1 base from J; junction bases left unmatched: 3. The CDR3 nucleotides read TGTGCCAGCAGCTCCCGGACAGGGAACACCGGGGAGCTGTTTTTT. Translation: CASSSRTGNTGELFF.

The CDR3 DNA follows: TGTGCCAGCAGCCCAGGGACACCTTATGGCTACACCTTC. Protein: CASSPGTPYGYTF. V usage is TRBV6-5 and J usage is TRBJ1-2, with D perhaps matching TRBD1 (6 bases). CDR3 length: 13 residues. V was pared by 6 bases and J by 5 bases, with 13 bases between. Looked up from germline, CDR1 is MNHEY and CDR2 is SVGAGI.

The chain has TRBV18 and TRBJ1-1; the D is unclear. There are 15 residues in the CDR3. V lost 3 bases and J lost 1, with 12 bases in between. Germline V CDR1 and CDR2: KGHSH, LQKENI. CDR3 residues: CASSPGSHPNTEAFF. The CDR3 coding sequence is TGTGCCAGCTCACCGGGGAGTCATCCGAACACTGAAGCTTTCTTT.

V is TRBV7-2 and J is TRBJ2-7, with 7 bases fitting TRBD1. The CDR3 runs to 14 residues. Germline V gene sequence: CDR1 SGHTA, CDR2 FQGNSA. Losses at the gene ends were 5 bases for V and 6 bases for J; bases not matched to a gene: 10. The DNA for the CDR3 is TGTGCCAGCAGCCCACCGACAGGGTACGGCGAGCAGTACTTC. Translating it yields CASSPPTGYGEQYF.